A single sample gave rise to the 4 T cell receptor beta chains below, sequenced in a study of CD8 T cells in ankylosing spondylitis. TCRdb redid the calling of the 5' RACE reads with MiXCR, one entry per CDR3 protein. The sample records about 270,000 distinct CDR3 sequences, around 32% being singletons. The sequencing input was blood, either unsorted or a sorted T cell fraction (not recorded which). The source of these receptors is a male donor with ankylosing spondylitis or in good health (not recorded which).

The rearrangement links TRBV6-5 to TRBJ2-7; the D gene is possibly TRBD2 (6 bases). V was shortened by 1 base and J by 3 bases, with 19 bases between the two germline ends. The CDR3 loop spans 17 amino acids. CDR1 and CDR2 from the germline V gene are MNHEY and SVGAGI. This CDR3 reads CASSYFGSSTRGYEQYF. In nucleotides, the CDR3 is TGTGCCAGCAGTTACTTCGGCAGCTCGACTAGGGGCTACGAGCAGTACTTC.

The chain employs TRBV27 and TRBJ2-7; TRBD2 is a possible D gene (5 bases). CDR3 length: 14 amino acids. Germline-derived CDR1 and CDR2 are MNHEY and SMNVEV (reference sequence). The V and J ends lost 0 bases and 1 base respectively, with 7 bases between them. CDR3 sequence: CASSLSGDSYEQYF. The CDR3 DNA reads TGTGCCAGCAGTTTATCCGGGGATTCCTACGAGCAGTACTTC.

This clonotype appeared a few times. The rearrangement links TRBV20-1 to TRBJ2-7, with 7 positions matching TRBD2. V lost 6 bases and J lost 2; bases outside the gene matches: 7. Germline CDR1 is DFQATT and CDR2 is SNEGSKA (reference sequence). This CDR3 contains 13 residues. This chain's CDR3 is CSAAAAGTYEQYF. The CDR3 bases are TGCAGTGCCGCGGCAGCGGGGACCTACGAGCAGTACTTC.

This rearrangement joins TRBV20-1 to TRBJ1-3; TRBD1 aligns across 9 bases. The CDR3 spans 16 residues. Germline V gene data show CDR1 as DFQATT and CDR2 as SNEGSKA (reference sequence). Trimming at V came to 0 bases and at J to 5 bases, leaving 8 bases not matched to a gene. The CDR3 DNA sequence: TGCAGTGCTAGAGATCCTAACAGGGGGCTAAGAAACACCATATATTTT. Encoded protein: CSARDPNRGLRNTIYF.